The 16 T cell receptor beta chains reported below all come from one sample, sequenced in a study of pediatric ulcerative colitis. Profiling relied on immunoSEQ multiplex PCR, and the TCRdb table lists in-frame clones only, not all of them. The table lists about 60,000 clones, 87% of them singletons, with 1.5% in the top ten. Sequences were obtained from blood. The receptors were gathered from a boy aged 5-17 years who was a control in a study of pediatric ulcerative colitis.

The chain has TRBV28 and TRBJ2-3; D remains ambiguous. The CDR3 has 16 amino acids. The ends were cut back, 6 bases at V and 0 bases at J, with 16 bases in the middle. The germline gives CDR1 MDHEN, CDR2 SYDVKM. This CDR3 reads CASRDEAYTSTDTQYF. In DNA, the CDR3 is TGTGCCAGCAGGGACGAAGCGTATACTAGCACAGATACGCAGTATTTT. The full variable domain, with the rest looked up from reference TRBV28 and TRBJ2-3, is DVKVTQSSRYLVKRTGEKVFLECVQDMDHENMFWYRQDPGLGLRLIYFSYDVKMKEKGDIPEGYSVSREKKERFSLILESASTNQTSMYLCASRDEAYTSTDTQYFGPGTRLTVL.

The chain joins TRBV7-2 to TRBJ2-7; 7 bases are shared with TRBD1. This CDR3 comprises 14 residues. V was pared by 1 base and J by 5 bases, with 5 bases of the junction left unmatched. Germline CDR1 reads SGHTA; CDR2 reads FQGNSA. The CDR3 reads CASSLGRGLDEQYF. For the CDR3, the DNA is TGTGCCAGCAGCTTAGGAAGGGGGCTCGACGAGCAGTACTTC.

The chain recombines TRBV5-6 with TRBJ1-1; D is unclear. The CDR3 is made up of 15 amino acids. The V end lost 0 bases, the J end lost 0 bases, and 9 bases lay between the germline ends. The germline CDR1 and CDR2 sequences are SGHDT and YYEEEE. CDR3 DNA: TGTGCCAGCAGCTTGGAGGCTAGGTTGAACACTGAAGCTTTCTTT. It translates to CASSLEARLNTEAFF.

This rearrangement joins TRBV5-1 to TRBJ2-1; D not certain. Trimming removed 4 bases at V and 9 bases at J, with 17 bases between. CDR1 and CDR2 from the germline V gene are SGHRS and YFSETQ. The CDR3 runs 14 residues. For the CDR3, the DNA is TGCGCCAGCAGCCCCCTCGGTGAGAGAGGTGAGCAGTTCTTC. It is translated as CASSPLGERGEQFF. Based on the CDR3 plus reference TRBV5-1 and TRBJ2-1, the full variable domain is KAGVTQTPRYLIKTRGQQVTLSCSPISGHRSVSWYQQTPGQGLQFLFEYFSETQRNKGNFPGRFSGRQFSNSRSEMNVSTLELGDSALYLCASSPLGERGEQFFGPGTRLTVL.

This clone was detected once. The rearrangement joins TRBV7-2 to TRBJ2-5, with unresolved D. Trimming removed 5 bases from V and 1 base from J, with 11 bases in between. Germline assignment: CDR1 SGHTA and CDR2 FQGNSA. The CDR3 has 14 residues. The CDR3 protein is CASSPDFPQETQYF. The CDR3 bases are TGTGCCAGCAGCCCCGACTTCCCCCAAGAGACCCAGTACTTC.

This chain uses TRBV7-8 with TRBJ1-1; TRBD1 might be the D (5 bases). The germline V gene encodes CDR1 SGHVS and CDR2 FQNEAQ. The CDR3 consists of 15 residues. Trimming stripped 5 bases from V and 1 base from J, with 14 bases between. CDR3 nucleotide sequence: TGTGCCAGCAGCCATCGGGACTACCCGAACACTGAAGCTTTCTTT. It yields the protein CASSHRDYPNTEAFF.

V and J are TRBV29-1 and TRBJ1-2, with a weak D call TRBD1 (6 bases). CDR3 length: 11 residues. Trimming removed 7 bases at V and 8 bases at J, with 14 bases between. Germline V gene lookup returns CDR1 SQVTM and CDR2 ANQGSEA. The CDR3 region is CSAPAGAGYTF. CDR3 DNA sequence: TGCAGCGCCCCGGCAGGGGCCGGCTACACCTTC.

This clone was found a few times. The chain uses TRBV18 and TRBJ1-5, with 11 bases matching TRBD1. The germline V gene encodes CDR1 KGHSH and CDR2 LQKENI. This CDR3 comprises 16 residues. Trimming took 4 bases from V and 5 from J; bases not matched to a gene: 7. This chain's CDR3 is CASSLSGTGGDQPQHF. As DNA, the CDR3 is TGTGCCAGCTCACTTTCCGGGACAGGGGGAGATCAGCCCCAGCATTTT.

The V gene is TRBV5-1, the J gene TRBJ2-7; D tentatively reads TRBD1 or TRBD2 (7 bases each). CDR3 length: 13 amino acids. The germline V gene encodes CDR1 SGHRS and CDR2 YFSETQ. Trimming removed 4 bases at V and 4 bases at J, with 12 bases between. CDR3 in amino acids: CASSRGDSYEQYF. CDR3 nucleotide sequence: TGCGCCAGCAGCCGGGGGGACAGTTACGAGCAGTACTTC.

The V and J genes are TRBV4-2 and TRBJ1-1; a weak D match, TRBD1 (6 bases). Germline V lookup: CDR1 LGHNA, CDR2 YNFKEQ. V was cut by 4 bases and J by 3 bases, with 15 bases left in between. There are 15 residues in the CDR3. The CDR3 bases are TGTGCCAGCAGCCCGCTAGGGGAGGGGGACACTGAAGCTTTCTTT. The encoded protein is CASSPLGEGDTEAFF.

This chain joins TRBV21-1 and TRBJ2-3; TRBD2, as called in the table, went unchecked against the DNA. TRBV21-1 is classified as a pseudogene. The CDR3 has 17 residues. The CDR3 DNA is TGTGCCAGCAGCAAAGGGGAGAGACTAGTCACGCCAGATACGCAGTATTTT. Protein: CASSKGERLVTPDTQYF.

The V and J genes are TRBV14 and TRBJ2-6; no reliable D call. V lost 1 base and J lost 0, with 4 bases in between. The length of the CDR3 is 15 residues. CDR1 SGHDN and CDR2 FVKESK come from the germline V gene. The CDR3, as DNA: TGTGCCAGCAGCCAAGGCAGCTCTGGGGCCAACGTCCTGACTTTC. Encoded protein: CASSQGSSGANVLTF.

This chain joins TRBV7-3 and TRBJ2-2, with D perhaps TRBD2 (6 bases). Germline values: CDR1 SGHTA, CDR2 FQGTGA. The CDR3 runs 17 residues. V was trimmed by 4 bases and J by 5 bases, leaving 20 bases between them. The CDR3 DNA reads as TGTGCCAGCAGCTCAACCACCACCGGGAGAAGGACCGGGGAGCTGTTTTTT. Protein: CASSSTTTGRRTGELFF.

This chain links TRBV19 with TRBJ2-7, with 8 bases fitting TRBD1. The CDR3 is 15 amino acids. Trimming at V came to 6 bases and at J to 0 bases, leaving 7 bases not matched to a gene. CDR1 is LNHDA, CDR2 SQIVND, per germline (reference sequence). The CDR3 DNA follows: TGTGCCAGTAGCCATACAGGGGGGTCCTCCTACGAGCAGTACTTC. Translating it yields CASSHTGGSSYEQYF. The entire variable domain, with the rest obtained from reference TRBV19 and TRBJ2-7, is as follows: DGGITQSPKYLFRKEGQNVTLSCEQNLNHDAMYWYRQDPGQGLRLIYYSQIVNDFQKGDIAEGYSVSREKKESFPLTVTSAQKNPTAFYLCASSHTGGSSYEQYFGPGTRLTVT.

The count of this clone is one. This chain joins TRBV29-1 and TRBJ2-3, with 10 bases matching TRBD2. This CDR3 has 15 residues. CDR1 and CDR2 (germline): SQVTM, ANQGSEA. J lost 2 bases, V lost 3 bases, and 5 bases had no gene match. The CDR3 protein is CSVDKRGGITDTQYF. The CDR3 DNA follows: TGCAGCGTTGACAAGCGGGGGGGAATCACAGATACGCAGTATTTT.

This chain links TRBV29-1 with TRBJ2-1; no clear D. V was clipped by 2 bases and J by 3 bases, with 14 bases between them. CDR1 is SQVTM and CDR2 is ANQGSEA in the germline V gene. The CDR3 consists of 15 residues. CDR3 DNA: TGCAGCGTTGAATCCCACAATGCCCACTACAATGAGCAGTTCTTC. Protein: CSVESHNAHYNEQFF.